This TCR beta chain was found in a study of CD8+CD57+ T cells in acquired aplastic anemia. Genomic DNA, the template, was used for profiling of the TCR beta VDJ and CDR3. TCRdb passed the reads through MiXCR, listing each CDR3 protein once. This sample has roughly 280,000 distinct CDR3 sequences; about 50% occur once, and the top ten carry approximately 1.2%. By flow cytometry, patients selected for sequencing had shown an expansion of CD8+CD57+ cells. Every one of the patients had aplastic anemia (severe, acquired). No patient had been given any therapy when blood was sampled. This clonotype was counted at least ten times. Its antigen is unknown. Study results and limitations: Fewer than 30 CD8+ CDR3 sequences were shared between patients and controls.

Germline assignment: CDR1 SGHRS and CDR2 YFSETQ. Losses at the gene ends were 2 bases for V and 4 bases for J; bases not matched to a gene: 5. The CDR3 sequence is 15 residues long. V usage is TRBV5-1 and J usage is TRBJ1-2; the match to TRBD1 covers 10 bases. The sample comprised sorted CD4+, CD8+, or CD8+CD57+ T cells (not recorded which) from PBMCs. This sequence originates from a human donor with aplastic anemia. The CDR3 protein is CASSLGTGEVYGYTF. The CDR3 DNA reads TGCGCCAGCAGCTTAGGGACAGGGGAAGTCTATGGCTACACCTTC. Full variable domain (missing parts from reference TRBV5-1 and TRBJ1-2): KAGVTQTPRYLIKTRGQQVTLSCSPISGHRSVSWYQQTPGQGLQFLFEYFSETQRNKGNFPGRFSGRQFSNSRSEMNVSTLELGDSALYLCASSLGTGEVYGYTFGSGTRLTVV.